Following are 14 T cell receptor beta chains from one sample sequenced in a study of blood T cell repertoires in COVID-19. Method: immunoSEQ multiplex PCR; TCRdb's copy keeps in-frame clones and lacks some. The data contain 200,000 to 250,000 clones, around 81% of them singletons. The sequencing sample was made of peripheral blood. These receptors all stem from a woman aged 70 to 79 with acute or convalescent COVID-19.

As DNA, the CDR3 is TGTGCCGCGGGGAGCAATCAGCCCCAGCATTTT. Amino acids: CAAGSNQPQHF. The chain joins TRBV12-3 or TRBV12-4 to TRBJ1-5, with no clear D. V was shortened by 11 bases and J by 1 base, with 6 bases between the two germline ends. The CDR3 has 11 amino acids.

This chain uses TRBV5-1 with TRBJ1-1; D is ambiguous. Trimming removed 1 base from V and 4 bases from J, with 17 bases in between. Germline CDR1 SGHRS, CDR2 YFSETQ. The CDR3 has 16 residues. The CDR3 loop reads CASSLLERQLGTEAFF. As DNA, the CDR3 is TGCGCCAGCAGCTTGTTAGAGCGGCAGCTTGGCACTGAAGCTTTCTTT.

The rearrangement uses TRBV6-5 and TRBJ2-2; D possibly corresponds to TRBD2 (6 bases). V was trimmed by 7 bases and J by 3 bases, leaving 9 bases between them. Looked up from germline, CDR1 is MNHEY and CDR2 is SVGAGI. This CDR3 has 13 residues. The chain's CDR3 is CASTGRHTGELFF. DNA of the CDR3: TGTGCCAGCACGGGGAGGCACACCGGGGAGCTGTTTTTT.

This chain links TRBV18 with TRBJ1-2; maybe TRBD1 (6 bases). CDR1 and CDR2 from the germline V gene are KGHSH and LQKENI. V shed 3 bases and J shed 4 bases, with 18 bases lying between them. CDR3 length: 16 residues. The CDR3 bases are TGTGCCAGCTCACCTCGACAGGCCCATGGGGGCTATGGCTACACCTTC. This codes for CASSPRQAHGGYGYTF.

The CDR3 nucleotides are TGTGCCAGCTCTAAACCCGGACTAGCGGTGGAGACCCAGTACTTC. Protein: CASSKPGLAVETQYF. This chain joins TRBV5-6 and TRBJ2-5; 10 bases match TRBD2. The CDR3 runs to 15 residues. The junction had 11 bases not matched to a gene; V was cut back by 7 bases and J by 5 bases. Germline loops: CDR1 SGHDT, CDR2 YYEEEE.

The table lists this clone with a few counts. V usage is TRBV6-2 or TRBV6-3 and J usage is TRBJ2-6; weak D call: TRBD2 (5 bases). The V and J ends lost 6 bases and 0 bases respectively, with 9 bases between them. The CDR3 has 15 residues. Germline V gene sequence: CDR1 MNHEY, CDR2 SVGEGT. CDR3 in amino acids: CASSRGSSGANVLTF. The CDR3 DNA reads TGTGCCAGCAGCCGAGGGAGCTCTGGGGCCAACGTCCTGACTTTC.

This clone was counted once. The gene calls are TRBV6-5 and TRBJ2-3; tentative D call: TRBD1 (5 bases). CDR1 is MNHEY and CDR2 is SVGAGI in the germline V gene. The CDR3 is 13 amino acids. V lost 6 bases and J lost 1, with 8 bases in between. CDR3 region: CASRIGGTDTQYF. The CDR3 DNA sequence: TGTGCCAGCAGAATAGGGGGCACAGATACGCAGTATTTT.

The chain employs TRBV9 and TRBJ1-5; a weak D match, TRBD1 (6 bases). This CDR3 spans 13 amino acids. With 3 bases removed from V and 6 bases from J, the gap between germline ends came to 10 bases. Germline-derived CDR1 and CDR2 are SGDLS and YYNGEE. CDR3 DNA: TGTGCCAGCAGCGGACAGGTGGGTCAGCCCCAGCATTTT. As protein: CASSGQVGQPQHF.

The chain is built from TRBV5-5 and TRBJ1-2; tentatively, D is TRBD1 (6 bases). Trimming removed 3 bases at V and 6 bases at J, with 15 bases between. This CDR3 comprises 14 residues. Germline CDR1 is SGHKS and CDR2 is YYEKEE (reference sequence). In nucleotides, the CDR3 is TGTGCCAGCAGCTCCTACGACAGGTTCGATGGCTACACCTTC. Translated: CASSSYDRFDGYTF. Together with reference TRBV5-5 and TRBJ1-2, the CDR3 gives the full variable domain: DAGVTQSPTHLIKTRGQQVTLRCSPISGHKSVSWYQQVLGQGPQFIFQYYEKEERGRGNFPDRFSARQFPNYSSELNVNALLLGDSALYLCASSSYDRFDGYTFGSGTRLTVV.

V usage is TRBV21-1 and J usage is TRBJ1-2. TRBV21-1 is a pseudogene locus. The CDR3 has 14 residues. As DNA, the CDR3 is TGTGCCAGCAGCCTGGGAGTGGGCCACTATGGCTACACCTTC. This encodes CASSLGVGHYGYTF.

This chain joins TRBV5-1 and TRBJ2-7; D is perhaps TRBD1 (6 bases). The CDR3 has 14 residues. Germline V gene data show CDR1 as SGHRS and CDR2 as YFSETQ. Deletions cut 2 bases from V and 6 bases from J, with 15 bases between. In nucleotides, the CDR3 is TGCGCCAGCAGCTTTCAGGGGTTCCGCGCCGAGCAGTACTTC. Residues: CASSFQGFRAEQYF.

The chain carries TRBV3-1 (or the pseudogene TRBV3-2) and TRBJ2-2; a possible D gene is TRBD2 (6 bases). The length of the CDR3 is 16 residues. Trimming removed 1 base at V and 4 bases at J, with 13 bases between. CDR1 and CDR2 (germline): LGHDT, YNNKEL (reference sequence). Here the CDR3 reads CASSQAPGLPTGELFF. The CDR3 bases are TGTGCCAGCAGCCAAGCCCCGGGACTGCCCACCGGGGAGCTGTTTTTT.

The sample holds a few counts of this clone. The junction and the germline gene differ at one end; a read error may be behind it. This sequence joins TRBV29-1 and TRBJ2-1; 8 bases match TRBD1. Germline-derived CDR1 and CDR2 are SQVTM and ANQGSEA. The CDR3 spans 11 residues. CDR3 DNA: TGCAGCGTTGTGAAACAGGGGGAATTGGTCTTC. Amino acids: CSVVKQGELVF.

The genes are TRBV30 and TRBJ2-1, with 9 bases aligning to TRBD2. The J segment lost 5 bases and the V segment lost 2 bases, leaving 13 bases of the junction unmatched. Germline V gene sequence: CDR1 GTSNPN, CDR2 SVGIG (reference sequence). CDR3 length equals 17 residues. CDR3 loop: CAWSPNDRTSVHNEQFF. The CDR3 region has the DNA TGTGCCTGGAGTCCGAATGATCGGACTAGCGTCCACAATGAGCAGTTCTTC.